This entry is about one T cell receptor beta chain. Its cognate antigen is unknown. The germline and genes are mouse ones. With the read ending 1 residue before the CDR3 end, the germline J gene is used to fill in that end. The sample originates from a study of tissue T cells after allogeneic stem cell transplantation. Findings of the study overall: Alloreactivity or antigen specificity of tissue TCRs was not determined; some clones might be host cells. Across patients, clones rarely overlapped, yet motif clusters were shared tissue-specifically.

Clones were read by immunoSEQ multiplex PCR, and TCRdb kept only the in-frame ones, dropping some. This repertoire shows 6,700 or so clones, less than 60% found once; its top ten account for approximately 7%. The time point: mouse harvest day 7 after allogeneic transplant. Each mouse received 10^7 T-cell-depleted marrow cells plus 10^6 splenic CD5+ T cells by tail vein. The CDR3 spans 13 residues. The V end was cut by 0 bases, the J end by 4 bases, with 3 bases between. Germline V gives CDR1 SGHND, CDR2 FRSKSL. The gene calls are TRBV15 and TRBJ1-4; D is unresolved. Sequencing was carried out using gut tissue. This TCR was sampled from a female BALB/c mouse given C57BL/6 T cells with graft-versus-host disease after an allogeneic hematopoietic cell transplant. The CDR3 reads CASSLAINERLFF. The covered CDR3 bases are TGTGCCAGCAGTTTAGCGATCAACGAAAGATTATTT. Supplemented by reference TRBV15 and TRBJ1-4, the full variable domain reads DAGVTQTPRHEVAEKGQTIILKCEPVSGHNDLFWYRQTKIQGLELLSYFRSKSLMEDGGAFKDRFKAEMLNSSFSTLKIQPTEPKDSAVYLCASSLAINERLFFGHGTKLSVL.